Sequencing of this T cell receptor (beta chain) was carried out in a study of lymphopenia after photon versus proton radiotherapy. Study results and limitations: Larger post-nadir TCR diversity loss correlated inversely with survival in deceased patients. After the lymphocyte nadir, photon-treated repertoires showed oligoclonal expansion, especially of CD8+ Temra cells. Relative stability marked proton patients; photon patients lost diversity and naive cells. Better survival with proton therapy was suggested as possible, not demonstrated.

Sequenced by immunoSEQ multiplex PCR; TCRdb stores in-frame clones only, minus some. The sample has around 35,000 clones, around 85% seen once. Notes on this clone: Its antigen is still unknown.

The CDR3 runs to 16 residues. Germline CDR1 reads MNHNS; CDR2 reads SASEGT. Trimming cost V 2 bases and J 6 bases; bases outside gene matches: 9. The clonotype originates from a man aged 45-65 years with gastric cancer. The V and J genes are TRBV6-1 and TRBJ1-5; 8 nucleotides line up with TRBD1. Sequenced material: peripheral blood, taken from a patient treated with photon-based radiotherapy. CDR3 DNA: TGTGCCAGCAGTGAATTTAGGGACAGGTGGGTTCAGCCCCAGCATTTT. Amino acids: CASSEFRDRWVQPQHF.